This TCR beta chain appears in the sequencing data of a study of neurological immune-mediated disorders. Overall study findings and caveats: There was no association between the multiple sclerosis repertoire cluster and any clinical or MRI feature.

The time point here: longitudinal time-point 2. Ten or more counts support this clonotype. Antigen unknown. Each TCR transcript was tagged with a 10-nucleotide random UMI during 5'RACE. TCRdb reprocessed the 5' RACE reads via MiXCR and lists one record per CDR3 protein. Found here are some 87,000 distinct CDR3 sequences, 5.8% of them singletons; the top ten hold 7.9%. This CDR3 has 15 residues. Germline-derived CDR1 and CDR2 are SEHNR and FQNEAQ (reference sequence). The V and J ends lost 1 base and 4 bases respectively, with 11 bases between them. V usage is TRBV7-9 and J usage is TRBJ1-5; tentative D call: TRBD1 (6 bases). The sample consisted of PBMCs. The source of this sequence is a woman aged 60-75 years with multiple sclerosis. This chain's CDR3 is CASSLGGQGNQPQHF. The CDR3 DNA is TGTGCCAGCAGCTTAGGTGGGCAGGGGAATCAGCCCCAGCATTTT.